Presented here are 29 T cell receptor beta chains from one specimen sequenced in a study of T cell changes during pregnancy in multiple sclerosis (dated by TCRdb to the late 2010s). The receptor library was made with the immunoSEQ multiplex PCR assay. TCRdb obtained this table from immuneACCESS and retained in-frame rearrangements with V and J assigned. These tables miss some clones; where compared with another copy, unresolved V genes account for less than half of the shortfall, and the remainder is unexplained. Counted in this sample were about 26,000 clones; approximately 89% of them appeared once. The top ten clonotypes cover 16% of the sample. Sequenced material: CD8+ T cells from peripheral blood mononuclear cells, taken in the second trimester of pregnancy. The source is a female donor with multiple sclerosis, enrolled in a pregnancy study.

The chain recombines TRBV10-3 with TRBJ2-1, with 10 bases lining up with TRBD1. In germline, CDR1 is ENHRY, CDR2 SYGVKD. The CDR3 is made up of 14 amino acids. V lost 11 bases to trimming and J lost 4 bases; unmatched junction nucleotides: 8. The CDR3 region is CAANGDRGYNEQFF. The CDR3 bases are TGTGCCGCAAACGGGGACAGGGGTTACAATGAGCAGTTCTTC.

This clone was seen a single time. As DNA, the CDR3 is TGTGCCAGCAGCTCCGGGACAGCCTACGAGCAGTACTTC. Translation: CASSSGTAYEQYF. The V call is TRBV13, the J call TRBJ2-7; 7 bases map to TRBD1. Germline CDR1 is PRHDT and CDR2 is FYEKMQ (reference sequence). With 4 bases clipped from V and 2 bases from J, the junction kept 2 bases outside the gene matches. The CDR3 is 13 residues long.

The chain employs TRBV2 and TRBJ1-1, with 9 positions matching TRBD1. Unmatched junction bases numbered 2, after V lost 6 bases and J lost 0 bases. The V gene's germline CDR1 is SNHLY and CDR2 FYNNEI. The CDR3 has 14 residues. CDR3 nucleotide sequence: TGTGCCAGCAGACAGGGGGCGCTGAACACTGAAGCTTTCTTT. Residues: CASRQGALNTEAFF.

The chain couples TRBV5-5 to TRBJ2-1, with 7 bases lining up with TRBD1. Unmatched junction bases numbered 14, after V lost 5 bases and J lost 6 bases. The CDR3 contains 16 residues. Germline V gene sequence: CDR1 SGHKS, CDR2 YYEKEE (reference sequence). The CDR3 coding sequence is TGTGCCAGCAGACCAGACGACAGGGTATTTGGCAATGAGCAGTTCTTC. This translates into CASRPDDRVFGNEQFF.

CDR3 in DNA: TGTGCCACCAGCTCCGGACTAGCGGGAAACACCGGGGAGCTGTTTTTT. Protein product: CATSSGLAGNTGELFF. The chain combines TRBV15 with TRBJ2-2; 12 bases map to TRBD2. This CDR3 has 16 amino acids. Germline CDR1 reads LNHNV; CDR2 reads YYDKDF (reference sequence). With 5 bases clipped from V and 2 bases from J, the junction kept 3 bases outside the gene matches.

V gene TRBV4-2 combines with J gene TRBJ2-7, with 10 bases that match TRBD1. The CDR3 is 18 residues long. V shed 1 base, J shed 3 bases, and the junction held 12 bases outside the gene matches. Germline assignment: CDR1 LGHNA and CDR2 YNFKEQ. CDR3 nucleotides: TGTGCCAGCAGCCAAGGGGTCAGCCCCGGGACAGGGGACTACGAGCAGTACTTC. Protein sequence: CASSQGVSPGTGDYEQYF.

The chain joins TRBV2 to TRBJ2-3, with 9 bases lining up with TRBD1. The V gene end was trimmed by 6 bases and the J gene end by 8 bases; junction bases not matched to a gene: 9. CDR1 and CDR2 from the germline V gene are SNHLY and FYNNEI. The CDR3 runs to 14 residues. CDR3 sequence: CASSDRTGDSTQYF. Here the CDR3 DNA reads TGTGCCAGCAGCGACCGGACAGGGGACAGTACGCAGTATTTT. Filled out from reference TRBV2 and TRBJ2-3, the complete variable domain reads EPEVTQTPSHQVTQMGQEVILRCVPISNHLYFYWYRQILGQKVEFLVSFYNNEISEKSEIFDDQFSVERPDGSNFTLKIRSTKLEDSAMYFCASSDRTGDSTQYFGPGTRLTVL.

The chain combines TRBV30 with TRBJ2-7, with D unresolved. CDR1 is GTSNPN and CDR2 is SVGIG in the germline V gene (reference sequence). The V gene lost 5 bases and the J gene lost 1 base, with 15 bases spanning the gap. This CDR3 is built from 14 residues. CDR3 residues: CAWESSSGSYEQYF. The CDR3 DNA is TGTGCCTGGGAAAGCTCTTCGGGTTCCTACGAGCAGTACTTC.

The CDR3 coding sequence is TGTGCCAGCAGCCCTCCCGCTAGCGGGACAACCTACGAGCAGTACTTC. This translates into CASSPPASGTTYEQYF. The V call is TRBV28, the J call TRBJ2-7; TRBD2 matches 9 bases. Germline V gives CDR1 MDHEN, CDR2 SYDVKM. With 6 bases clipped from V and 2 bases from J, the junction kept 11 bases outside the gene matches. The length of the CDR3 is 16 residues.

This clone was detected only a few times. This chain joins TRBV5-1 and TRBJ2-1, with D maybe TRBD2 (5 bases). Germline lookup yields CDR1 SGHRS and CDR2 YFSETQ. V was pared by 1 base and J by 8 bases, with 16 bases between. This CDR3 is 15 amino acids long. The CDR3 sequence: CASSLMADSGDEQFF. The CDR3 region has the DNA TGCGCCAGCAGCTTGATGGCGGACTCCGGGGATGAGCAGTTCTTC.

The V call is TRBV9, the J call TRBJ2-3; D perhaps matches TRBD2 (6 bases). The CDR3 length is 15 residues. Trimming removed 4 bases from V and 0 bases from J, with 12 bases in between. The germline CDR1 and CDR2 sequences are SGDLS and YYNGEE. CDR3 sequence: CASSLHGGSTDTQYF. The DNA for the CDR3 is TGTGCCAGCAGCCTCCACGGGGGTAGCACAGATACGCAGTATTTT.

A word on this clone: The junction departs from germline at one end; a sequencing error may be responsible. The chain carries TRBV7-7 and TRBJ2-5, with unresolved D. CDR1 is SSHAT and CDR2 is FNYEAQ in the germline V gene (reference sequence). This CDR3 spans 13 amino acids. DNA of the CDR3: TGTGCTAGCAGCTTAGCTCCCCCGGAGACCCAGTACTTC. It yields the protein CASSLAPPETQYF.

V is TRBV4-1 and J is TRBJ2-7, with TRBD1 matching over 8 bases. CDR3 size: 17 residues. CDR1 is MGHRA and CDR2 is YSYEKL in the germline V gene. Unmatched junction bases numbered 8, after V lost 0 bases and J lost 1 base. CDR3 residues: CASSQDSFGQGSYEQYF. CDR3 in DNA: TGCGCCAGCAGCCAAGATAGCTTCGGACAGGGATCCTACGAGCAGTACTTC.

The rearrangement uses TRBV7-8 and TRBJ2-7, with 7 bases fitting TRBD1. Germline lookup yields CDR1 SGHVS and CDR2 FQNEAQ. V lost 7 bases to trimming and J lost 1 base; unmatched junction nucleotides: 10. The CDR3 runs 15 residues. CDR3 sequence reads: CASKPRQGPSYEQYF. In DNA form, the CDR3 reads TGTGCCAGCAAGCCCCGACAGGGACCATCCTACGAGCAGTACTTC.

The chain links TRBV9 to TRBJ2-2; D might be TRBD2 (5 bases). The CDR3 sequence is 15 residues long. Per the germline V gene, CDR1 is SGDLS and CDR2 is YYNGEE. Trimming cost V 0 bases and J 4 bases, with 10 bases left between them. This chain's CDR3 is CASSVGGRVTGELFF. The CDR3 DNA is TGTGCCAGCAGCGTAGGAGGGCGGGTCACCGGGGAGCTGTTTTTT.

V is TRBV9 and J is TRBJ1-2; D possibly corresponds to TRBD1 (6 bases). The CDR3 is 13 residues long. CDR1 is SGDLS, CDR2 YYNGEE, per germline. With 7 bases removed from V and 8 bases from J, the gap between germline ends came to 18 bases. As DNA, the CDR3 is TGTGCCAGCGGTGGCCGGGGGGCGGGGGGCTACACCTTC. It translates to CASGGRGAGGYTF.

This clone appeared a single time. The chain employs TRBV5-6 and TRBJ2-2, with D tentatively TRBD1 (6 bases). Trimming removed 2 bases at V and 4 bases at J, with 9 bases between. The CDR3 spans 14 residues. Germline lookup yields CDR1 SGHDT and CDR2 YYEEEE. The CDR3 region has the DNA TGTGCCAGCAGCTTAGGACAGCCCACCGGGGAGCTGTTTTTT. Its protein product is CASSLGQPTGELFF. Full variable domain (outside the CDR3, taken from reference TRBV5-6 and TRBJ2-2): DAGVTQSPTHLIKTRGQQVTLRCSPKSGHDTVSWYQQALGQGPQFIFQYYEEEERQRGNFPDRFSGHQFPNYSSELNVNALLLGDSALYLCASSLGQPTGELFFGEGSRLTVL.

This chain connects TRBV2 to TRBJ1-4; 9 bases are shared with TRBD1. This CDR3 region has 16 residues. The J segment lost 5 bases and the V segment lost 2 bases, leaving 6 bases of the junction unmatched. Germline CDR1 is SNHLY and CDR2 is FYNNEI. The CDR3 protein is CASSEQQGALNEKLFF. In DNA form, the CDR3 reads TGTGCCAGCAGTGAACAACAGGGGGCCCTAAATGAAAAACTGTTTTTT.

This chain uses TRBV11-2 with TRBJ2-7; 8 bases match TRBD1. This CDR3 spans 14 amino acids. The germline V gene has CDR1 SGHAT and CDR2 FQNNGV. The trim removed 5 bases at V and 5 bases at J, leaving 8 bases unmatched. CDR3 amino acids: CASSTRTGINEQYF. The CDR3 DNA follows: TGTGCCAGCAGCACTCGGACAGGGATCAACGAGCAGTACTTC. Supplemented by reference TRBV11-2 and TRBJ2-7, the full variable domain reads EAGVAQSPRYKIIEKRQSVAFWCNPISGHATLYWYQQILGQGPKLLIQFQNNGVVDDSQLPKDRFSAERLKGVDSTLKIQPAKLEDSAVYLCASSTRTGINEQYFGPGTRLTVT.

This chain links TRBV14 with TRBJ2-7; D uncertain. There are 15 residues in the CDR3. Between the trimmed V and J ends, which lost 0 bases and 4 bases, there was a span of 13 bases. Germline loops: CDR1 SGHDN, CDR2 FVKESK. The CDR3 protein is CASSQDEALPYEQYF. CDR3 nucleotide sequence: TGTGCCAGCAGCCAAGATGAAGCGCTACCATACGAGCAGTACTTC.

This clone was detected once. V usage is TRBV5-6 and J usage is TRBJ2-7; 10 bases agree with TRBD2. The V segment lost 1 base and the J segment 4 bases; nucleotides outside the gene matches: 17. The CDR3 length is 19 residues. Germline assignment: CDR1 SGHDT and CDR2 YYEEEE. In nucleotides, the CDR3 is TGTGCCAGCAGCTTGAGTCTGGGGGCTCGAAGCGGGAGGGAATACGAGCAGTACTTC. Translated: CASSLSLGARSGREYEQYF.

V usage is TRBV4-1 and J usage is TRBJ2-1, with D perhaps TRBD1 (5 bases). V lost 4 bases and J 2 bases, leaving 12 bases between the germline ends. The CDR3 consists of 15 residues. CDR1 MGHRA and CDR2 YSYEKL come from the germline V gene. The CDR3 DNA is TGCGCCAGCAGCCTGACCAGGGTCCCCTACAATGAGCAGTTCTTC. Its protein is CASSLTRVPYNEQFF.

The rearrangement uses TRBV11-1 and TRBJ2-7, with no clear D. The CDR3 is 14 amino acids. V gave up 7 bases and J gave up 0 bases, with 13 bases separating them. From germline, CDR1 is SGHAT and CDR2 FQDESV (reference sequence). The CDR3 nucleotides read TGTGCCAGCACTTCCCTATCCGTCTCCTACGAGCAGTACTTC. Amino acids: CASTSLSVSYEQYF. The full variable domain, completed using reference TRBV11-1 and TRBJ2-7, is EAEVAQSPRYKITEKSQAVAFWCDPISGHATLYWYRQILGQGPELLVQFQDESVVDDSQLPKDRFSAERLKGVDSTLKIQPAELGDSAMYLCASTSLSVSYEQYFGPGTRLTVT.

The chain carries TRBV4-2 and TRBJ2-7, with TRBD2 identical over 8 bases. After removal of 0 bases from V and 7 bases from J, the junction contained 5 bases not matched to a gene. This CDR3 comprises 14 residues. Germline lookup yields CDR1 LGHNA and CDR2 YNFKEQ. The CDR3 DNA reads TGTGCCAGCAGCCAAGAGGCGGGAGGTGGGGAGCAGTACTTC. This sequence encodes CASSQEAGGGEQYF.

The chain carries TRBV6-5 and TRBJ2-3; a weak D match, TRBD1 (5 bases). Per the germline V gene, CDR1 is MNHEY and CDR2 is SVGAGI. Trimming shortened V by 2 bases and J by 4 bases, and 10 bases separated the two germline ends. CDR3 size: 14 residues. DNA of the CDR3: TGTGCCAGCAGTTACGGGCAGGGTGCAGATACGCAGTATTTT. The encoded protein is CASSYGQGADTQYF.

This chain uses TRBV19 with TRBJ2-7; D perhaps matches TRBD1 (5 bases). The V gene lost 3 bases and the J gene lost 2 bases, with 17 bases spanning the gap. The CDR3 sequence is 16 residues long. Per the germline V gene, CDR1 is LNHDA and CDR2 is SQIVND (reference sequence). CDR3 amino acids: CASSIAWQGGTYEQYF. The CDR3 DNA sequence: TGTGCCAGTAGTATTGCCTGGCAGGGTGGGACCTACGAGCAGTACTTC.

The rearrangement links TRBV28 to TRBJ2-7; 7 bases align to TRBD1. The CDR3 has 12 residues. CDR1 is MDHEN and CDR2 is SYDVKM in the germline V gene. With V trimmed by 5 bases and J by 8 bases, 6 bases remained unmatched. CDR3 amino acids: CASSRQGWQQYF. Here the CDR3 DNA reads TGTGCCAGCAGTCGACAGGGATGGCAGCAGTACTTC.

V gene TRBV29-1 combines with J gene TRBJ2-1, with TRBD2 matching over 13 bases. This CDR3 is 14 amino acids long. Per the germline V gene, CDR1 is SQVTM and CDR2 is ANQGSEA. V gave up 3 bases and J gave up 4 bases; unmatched junction bases: 0. CDR3 protein: CSVETSGRYNEQFF. The CDR3 nucleotides are TGCAGCGTTGAGACTAGCGGGAGGTACAATGAGCAGTTCTTC.

The chain couples TRBV28 to TRBJ2-5; TRBD2 might be the D (5 bases). V was trimmed by 7 bases and J by 0 bases, leaving 12 bases between them. The germline V gene has CDR1 MDHEN and CDR2 SYDVKM. This CDR3 is built from 14 residues. CDR3 sequence: CASTSGGYQETQYF. The CDR3 coding sequence is TGTGCCAGCACAAGCGGTGGGTACCAAGAGACCCAGTACTTC.